Following are 18 T cell receptor beta chains from one sample sequenced in a study of shared clonotypes between healthy human individuals. The protocol was immunoSEQ multiplex PCR, while the TCRdb copy is restricted to in-frame clones and leaves out a portion. The top ten clones hold approximately 0.41% of a sample with roughly 2,300,000 clones, 80% to 95% of them seen once. The material sequenced was naive CD4+ T cells from PBMCs. The subset is: CD45RA+ positively selected. The receptors come from a man between 18 and 29 years old in good health. Some clones in this sample may be carry-over from other donors' samples.

The V gene is TRBV19, the J gene TRBJ1-1; D may be TRBD1 (5 bases). CDR3 size: 16 residues. Germline lookup yields CDR1 LNHDA and CDR2 SQIVND (reference sequence). Trimming shortened V by 1 base and J by 4 bases, and 16 bases separated the two germline ends. CDR3 sequence: CASSIASRGGSTEAFF. DNA for the CDR3: TGTGCCAGTAGTATAGCCTCGCGGGGGGGGTCCACTGAAGCTTTCTTT.

This rearrangement joins TRBV5-1 to TRBJ2-2; D might be TRBD1 (7 bases). In germline, CDR1 is SGHRS, CDR2 YFSETQ. The V end was cut by 0 bases, the J end by 0 bases, with 21 bases between. This CDR3 has 20 residues. CDR3 region: CASSLARGTALLANTGELFF. CDR3 DNA sequence: TGCGCCAGCAGCTTGGCCCGGGGGACAGCACTTCTCGCGAACACCGGGGAGCTGTTTTTT.

CDR3 amino acids: CASSTRTSGTFSYEQYF. CDR3 DNA: TGTGCCAGCAGCACCCGGACTAGCGGGACATTCTCCTACGAGCAGTACTTC. V is TRBV11-2 and J is TRBJ2-7; 12 nucleotides line up with TRBD2. The CDR3 totals 17 residues. The germline V gene encodes CDR1 SGHAT and CDR2 FQNNGV. V gave up 5 bases and J gave up 0 bases; unmatched junction bases: 8.

The chain employs TRBV15 and TRBJ2-5; no clear D gene. The V gene lost 1 base and the J gene lost 4 bases, with 7 bases spanning the gap. Germline CDR1 reads LNHNV; CDR2 reads YYDKDF (reference sequence). The CDR3 totals 13 residues. CDR3 in amino acids: CATSRGFLETQYF. CDR3 bases: TGTGCCACCAGCAGAGGCTTCTTAGAGACCCAGTACTTC. Supplemented by reference TRBV15 and TRBJ2-5, the full variable domain reads DAMVIQNPRYQVTQFGKPVTLSCSQTLNHNVMYWYQQKSSQAPKLLFHYYDKDFNNEADTPDNFQSRRPNTSFCFLDIRSPGLGDTAMYLCATSRGFLETQYFGPGTRLLVL.

V and J are TRBV5-1 and TRBJ2-6; D remains unclear. Germline CDR1 is SGHRS and CDR2 is YFSETQ. The CDR3 is made up of 16 amino acids. The V end was cut by 4 bases, the J end by 0 bases, with 11 bases between. Here the CDR3 DNA reads TGCGCCAGCAGCACTGAACCGGGCTCTGGGGCCAACGTCCTGACTTTC. Translated, it gives CASSTEPGSGANVLTF. Using reference TRBV5-1 and TRBJ2-6 for the parts outside the CDR3, the full variable domain is KAGVTQTPRYLIKTRGQQVTLSCSPISGHRSVSWYQQTPGQGLQFLFEYFSETQRNKGNFPGRFSGRQFSNSRSEMNVSTLELGDSALYLCASSTEPGSGANVLTFGAGSRLTVL.

This chain links TRBV7-9 with TRBJ2-5, with 10 bases identical to TRBD1. J gave up 7 bases and V 4 bases, and 15 bases lay outside the gene matches. Germline CDR1 is SEHNR and CDR2 is FQNEAQ (reference sequence). The CDR3 is made up of 17 amino acids. CDR3 sequence (DNA): TGTGCCAGCAGCTCCCCCCGCGGGACAGGGGAATTGGTGACCCAGTACTTC. Amino acids: CASSSPRGTGELVTQYF.

The chain combines TRBV21-1 with TRBJ2-5. TRBV21-1 is a recognized pseudogene. The CDR3 sequence is 13 residues long. This chain's CDR3 is CASSKGDRETQYF. CDR3 nucleotides: TGTGCCAGCAGCAAAGGGGACCGGGAGACCCAGTACTTC.

This clone was counted a single time. The V call is TRBV7-6, the J call TRBJ2-1; D could derive from TRBD1 or TRBD2 (5 bases each). V lost 8 bases to trimming and J lost 7 bases, with 18 bases between them. The CDR3 is 14 amino acids. The V gene's germline CDR1 is SGHVS and CDR2 FNYEAQ. The CDR3 DNA reads TGTGCCAGCGCTCCGACCCACGGGGCTAATGAGCAGTTCTTC. It yields the protein CASAPTHGANEQFF.

The chain couples TRBV28 to TRBJ2-7, with TRBD2 matching 11 bases. The CDR3 is 12 amino acids. Losses at the gene ends were 5 bases for V and 11 bases for J; bases not matched to a gene: 5. Germline V gives CDR1 MDHEN, CDR2 SYDVKM. The CDR3 DNA reads TGTGCCAGCAGTATAACTAGCGGGAGAAAGTACTTC. Residues: CASSITSGRKYF.

The chain is built from TRBV5-4 and TRBJ2-7, with 7 bases fitting TRBD2. CDR3 length equals 15 residues. Trimming cost V 0 bases and J 4 bases; bases outside gene matches: 7. The germline V gene has CDR1 SGHNT and CDR2 YYREEE (reference sequence). The CDR3 protein is CASSLVASGLYEQYF. The CDR3 nucleotides read TGTGCCAGCAGCTTGGTTGCTAGCGGATTATACGAGCAGTACTTC.

The J gene is TRBJ1-2, the V gene TRBV5-6; D is unresolved. V gave up 2 bases and J gave up 8 bases, with 13 bases separating them. This CDR3 has 13 amino acids. Germline V CDR1 and CDR2: SGHDT, YYEEEE. CDR3 in amino acids: CASSLRGIVGYTF. CDR3 DNA: TGTGCCAGCAGCTTAAGAGGAATTGTCGGCTACACCTTC.

Points on this clone: Other DNA sequences in the same sample also yield this CDR3. The chain carries TRBV5-1 and TRBJ2-7; a weak D match, TRBD1 (7 bases). V shed 3 bases and J shed 0 bases, with 10 bases lying between them. The CDR3 is made up of 14 amino acids. Germline CDR1 is SGHRS and CDR2 is YFSETQ. The CDR3 nucleotides read TGCGCCAGCAGCTCAGGGGGGTCCTCCTACGAGCAGTACTTC. This codes for CASSSGGSSYEQYF.

This chain joins TRBV7-2 and TRBJ2-1; tentative D call: TRBD2 (5 bases). Germline V gene data show CDR1 as SGHTA and CDR2 as FQGNSA. Between the trimmed V and J ends, which lost 3 bases and 8 bases, there was a span of 11 bases. This CDR3 spans 13 amino acids. CDR3 sequence reads: CASSFGLVDEQFF. The CDR3, as DNA: TGTGCCAGCAGCTTCGGACTCGTCGATGAGCAGTTCTTC.

The V call is TRBV28, the J call TRBJ2-7; D is uncertain. The germline V gene has CDR1 MDHEN and CDR2 SYDVKM. The CDR3 runs to 13 residues. V shed 8 bases and J shed 3 bases, with 14 bases lying between them. The CDR3 bases are TGTGCCAGCCACCGCAGCGATCTCTACGAGCAGTACTTC. Its translation is CASHRSDLYEQYF.

The chain has TRBV19 and TRBJ2-5, with 8 nucleotides matching TRBD1. The CDR3 extends over 15 amino acids. V shed 5 bases and J 1 base; nucleotides not matched to a gene: 6. The germline gives CDR1 LNHDA, CDR2 SQIVND (reference sequence). CDR3 sequence (DNA): TGTGCCAGTAGTGTGGGACAGGCCTCCCAAGAGACCCAGTACTTC. Translating it yields CASSVGQASQETQYF.

This chain uses TRBV9 with TRBJ2-3; TRBD2 aligns across 8 bases. V shed 4 bases and J 2 bases; nucleotides not matched to a gene: 9. Germline V gene lookup returns CDR1 SGDLS and CDR2 YYNGEE. The CDR3 contains 16 residues. CDR3 loop: CASSRGGLVDTDTQYF. The CDR3 bases are TGTGCCAGCAGCCGCGGGGGGCTGGTGGACACAGATACGCAGTATTTT.

The gene calls are TRBV28 and TRBJ1-2, with D perhaps TRBD1 (5 bases). V lost 4 bases to trimming and J lost 6 bases, with 6 bases between them. The CDR3 has 11 residues. From germline, CDR1 is MDHEN and CDR2 SYDVKM. CDR3 nucleotides: TGTGCCAGCAGTTGGGGCGATGGCTACACCTTC. Protein product: CASSWGDGYTF.

This chain joins TRBV5-6 and TRBJ2-1, with 13 bases matching TRBD2. V gave up 4 bases and J gave up 5 bases; unmatched junction bases: 3. Germline V lookup: CDR1 SGHDT, CDR2 YYEEEE. This CDR3 is built from 15 residues. The CDR3 DNA is TGTGCCAGCAGCGCGGGACTAGCGGGACACAATGAGCAGTTCTTC. Protein: CASSAGLAGHNEQFF.